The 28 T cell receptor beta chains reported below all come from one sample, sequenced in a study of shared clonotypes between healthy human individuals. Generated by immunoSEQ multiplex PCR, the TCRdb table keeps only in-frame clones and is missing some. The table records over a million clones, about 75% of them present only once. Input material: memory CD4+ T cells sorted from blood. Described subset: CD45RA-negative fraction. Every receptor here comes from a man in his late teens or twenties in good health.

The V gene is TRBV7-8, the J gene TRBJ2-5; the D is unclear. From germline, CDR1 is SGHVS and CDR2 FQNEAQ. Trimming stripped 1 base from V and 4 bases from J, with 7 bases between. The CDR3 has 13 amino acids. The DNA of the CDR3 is TGTGCCAGCAGCTTAGGCATCGGAGAGACCCAGTACTTC. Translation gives CASSLGIGETQYF.

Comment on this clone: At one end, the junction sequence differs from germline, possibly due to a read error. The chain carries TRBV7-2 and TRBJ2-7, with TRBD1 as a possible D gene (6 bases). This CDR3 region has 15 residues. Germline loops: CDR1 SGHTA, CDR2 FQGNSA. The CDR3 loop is CASSVAGAPTYEQYF. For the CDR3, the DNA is TGTGCCAGCAGCGTAGCAGGGGCCCCAACCTACGAGCAGTACTTC.

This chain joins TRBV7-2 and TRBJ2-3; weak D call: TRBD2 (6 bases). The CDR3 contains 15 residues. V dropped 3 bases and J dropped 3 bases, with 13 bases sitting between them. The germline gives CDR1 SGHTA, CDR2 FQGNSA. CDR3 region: CASSLEQTRTDTQYF. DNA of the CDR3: TGTGCCAGCAGCTTGGAGCAGACTAGAACAGATACGCAGTATTTT.

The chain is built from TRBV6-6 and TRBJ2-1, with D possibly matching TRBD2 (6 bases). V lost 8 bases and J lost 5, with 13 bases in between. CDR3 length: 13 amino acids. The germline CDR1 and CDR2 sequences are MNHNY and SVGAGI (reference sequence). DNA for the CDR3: TGTGCCAGCCTTCCGGGGGTGAACAATGAGCAGTTCTTC. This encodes CASLPGVNNEQFF.

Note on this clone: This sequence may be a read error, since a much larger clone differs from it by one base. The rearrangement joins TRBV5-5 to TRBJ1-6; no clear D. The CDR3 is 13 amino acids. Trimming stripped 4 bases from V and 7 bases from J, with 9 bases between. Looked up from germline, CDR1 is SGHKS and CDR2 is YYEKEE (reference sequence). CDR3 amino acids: CASSQEGNSPLHF. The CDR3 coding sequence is TGTGCCAGCAGCCAGGAAGGGAATTCACCCCTCCACTTT.

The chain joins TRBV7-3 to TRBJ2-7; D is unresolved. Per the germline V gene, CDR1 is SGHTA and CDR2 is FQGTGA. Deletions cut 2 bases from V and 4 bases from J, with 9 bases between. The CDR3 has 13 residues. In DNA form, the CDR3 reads TGTGCCAGCAGCTTAGGGGTGGGTTACGAGCAGTACTTC. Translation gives CASSLGVGYEQYF.

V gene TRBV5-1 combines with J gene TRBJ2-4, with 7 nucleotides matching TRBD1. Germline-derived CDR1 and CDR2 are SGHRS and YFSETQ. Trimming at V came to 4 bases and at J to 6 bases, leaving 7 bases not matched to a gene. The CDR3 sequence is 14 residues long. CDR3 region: CASSLGGLGNIQYF. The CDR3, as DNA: TGCGCCAGCAGCCTAGGGGGCCTTGGAAACATTCAGTACTTC.

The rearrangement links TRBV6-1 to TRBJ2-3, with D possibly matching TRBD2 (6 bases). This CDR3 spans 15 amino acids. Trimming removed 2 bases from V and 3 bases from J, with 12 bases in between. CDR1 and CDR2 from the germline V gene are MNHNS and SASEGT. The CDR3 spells CASSERGGATDTQYF. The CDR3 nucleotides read TGTGCCAGCAGTGAAAGAGGAGGGGCGACAGATACGCAGTATTTT.

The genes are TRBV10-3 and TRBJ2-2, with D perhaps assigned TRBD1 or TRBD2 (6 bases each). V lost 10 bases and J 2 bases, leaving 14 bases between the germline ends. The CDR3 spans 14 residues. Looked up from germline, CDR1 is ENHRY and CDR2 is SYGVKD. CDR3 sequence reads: CATGGPGNTGELFF. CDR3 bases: TGTGCCACTGGGGGGCCGGGTAACACCGGGGAGCTGTTTTTT.

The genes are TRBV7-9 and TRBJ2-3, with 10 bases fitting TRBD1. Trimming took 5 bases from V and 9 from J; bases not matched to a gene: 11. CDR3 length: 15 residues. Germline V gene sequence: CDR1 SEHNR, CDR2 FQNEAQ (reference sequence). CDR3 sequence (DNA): TGTGCCAGCAGCGGGAGGACAGGGGGGACAGGCACGCAGTATTTT. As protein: CASSGRTGGTGTQYF.

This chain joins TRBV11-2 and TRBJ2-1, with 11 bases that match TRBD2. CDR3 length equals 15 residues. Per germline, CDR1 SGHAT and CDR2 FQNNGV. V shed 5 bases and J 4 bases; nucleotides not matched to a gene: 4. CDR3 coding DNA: TGTGCCAGCAGCCCCCGACTAGCGGGATACAATGAGCAGTTCTTC. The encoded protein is CASSPRLAGYNEQFF.

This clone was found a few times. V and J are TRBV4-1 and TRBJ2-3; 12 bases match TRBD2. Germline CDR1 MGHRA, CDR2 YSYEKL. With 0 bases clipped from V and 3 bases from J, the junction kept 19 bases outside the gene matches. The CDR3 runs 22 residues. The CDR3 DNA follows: TGCGCCAGCAGCCAAGATGTTCCTCGCAGAACTAGCGGGGGGCCTCGTACAGATACGCAGTATTTT. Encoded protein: CASSQDVPRRTSGGPRTDTQYF.

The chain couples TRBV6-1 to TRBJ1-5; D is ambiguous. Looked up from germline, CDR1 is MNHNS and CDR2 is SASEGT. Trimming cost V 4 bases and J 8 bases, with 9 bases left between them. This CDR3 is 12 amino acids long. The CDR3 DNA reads TGTGCCAGCAGTGGTAGAGGTGAGCCCCAGCATTTT. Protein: CASSGRGEPQHF.

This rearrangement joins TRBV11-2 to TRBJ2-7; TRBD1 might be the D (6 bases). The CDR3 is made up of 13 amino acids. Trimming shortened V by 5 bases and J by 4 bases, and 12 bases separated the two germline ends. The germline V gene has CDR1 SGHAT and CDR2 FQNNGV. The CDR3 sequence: CASSPDSKYEQYF. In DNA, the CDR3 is TGTGCCAGCAGCCCGGACAGTAAATACGAGCAGTACTTC.

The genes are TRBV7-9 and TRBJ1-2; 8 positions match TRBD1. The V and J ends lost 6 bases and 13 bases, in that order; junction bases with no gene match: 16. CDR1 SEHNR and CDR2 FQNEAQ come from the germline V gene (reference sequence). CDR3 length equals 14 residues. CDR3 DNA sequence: TGTGCCAGCAGTTCCCAGGACAGGGACATCTTGAGCACCTTC. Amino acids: CASSSQDRDILSTF.

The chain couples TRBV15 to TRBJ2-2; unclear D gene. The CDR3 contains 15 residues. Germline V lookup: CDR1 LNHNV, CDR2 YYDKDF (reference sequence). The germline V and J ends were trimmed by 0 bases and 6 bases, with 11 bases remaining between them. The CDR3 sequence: CATSRDGQWAGELFF. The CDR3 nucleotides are TGTGCCACCAGCAGAGATGGGCAGTGGGCCGGGGAGCTGTTTTTT.

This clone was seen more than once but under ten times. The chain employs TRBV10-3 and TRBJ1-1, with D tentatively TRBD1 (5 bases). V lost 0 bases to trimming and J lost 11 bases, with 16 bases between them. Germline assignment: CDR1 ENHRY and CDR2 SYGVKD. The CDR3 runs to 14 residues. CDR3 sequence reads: CAISESPRGPWAFF. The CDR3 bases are TGTGCCATCAGTGAGTCTCCACGGGGCCCTTGGGCTTTCTTT.

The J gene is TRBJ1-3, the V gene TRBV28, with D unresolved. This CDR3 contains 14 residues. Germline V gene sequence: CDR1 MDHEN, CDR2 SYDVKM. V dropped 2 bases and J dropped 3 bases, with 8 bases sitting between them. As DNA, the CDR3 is TGTGCCAGCAGTTTAAGAGGCGGTGGAAACACCATATATTTT. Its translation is CASSLRGGGNTIYF.

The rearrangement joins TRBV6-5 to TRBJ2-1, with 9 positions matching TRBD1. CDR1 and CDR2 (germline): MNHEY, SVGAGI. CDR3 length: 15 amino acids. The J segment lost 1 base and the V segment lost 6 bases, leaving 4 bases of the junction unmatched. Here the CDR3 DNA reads TGTGCCAGCAGCCCGGGACAGGGTTCCTACAATGAGCAGTTCTTC. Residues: CASSPGQGSYNEQFF.

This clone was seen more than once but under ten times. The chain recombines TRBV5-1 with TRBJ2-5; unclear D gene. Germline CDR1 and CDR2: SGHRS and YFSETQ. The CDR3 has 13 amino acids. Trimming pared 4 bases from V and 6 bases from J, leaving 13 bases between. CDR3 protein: CASSQALLKTQYF. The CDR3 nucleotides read TGCGCCAGCAGCCAGGCCTTGCTGAAGACCCAGTACTTC.

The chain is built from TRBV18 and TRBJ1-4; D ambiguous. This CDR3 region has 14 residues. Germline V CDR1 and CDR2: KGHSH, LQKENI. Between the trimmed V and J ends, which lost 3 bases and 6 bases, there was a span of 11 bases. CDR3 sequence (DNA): TGTGCCAGCTCACCTTTCCAGACGGATGAAAAACTGTTTTTT. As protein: CASSPFQTDEKLFF.

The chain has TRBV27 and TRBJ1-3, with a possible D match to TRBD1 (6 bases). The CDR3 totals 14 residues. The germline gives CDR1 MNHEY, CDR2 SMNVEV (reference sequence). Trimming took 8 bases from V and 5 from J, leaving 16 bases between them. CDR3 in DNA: TGTGCCAGCGCAAACCGGGACACTAGAAACACCATATATTTT. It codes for CASANRDTRNTIYF.

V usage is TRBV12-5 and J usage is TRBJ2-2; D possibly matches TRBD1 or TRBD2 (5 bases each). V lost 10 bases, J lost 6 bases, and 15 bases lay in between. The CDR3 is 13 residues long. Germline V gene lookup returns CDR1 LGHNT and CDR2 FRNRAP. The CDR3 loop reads CATAAGRAGELFF. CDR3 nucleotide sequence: TGTGCTACCGCTGCAGGGAGAGCCGGGGAGCTGTTTTTT.

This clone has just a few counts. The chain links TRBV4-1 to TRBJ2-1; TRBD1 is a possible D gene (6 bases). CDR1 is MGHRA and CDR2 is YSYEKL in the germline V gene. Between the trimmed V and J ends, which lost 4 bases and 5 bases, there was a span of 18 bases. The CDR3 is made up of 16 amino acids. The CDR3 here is CASSLLQGLRDNEQFF. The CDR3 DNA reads TGCGCCAGCAGCCTGCTACAGGGCCTGAGGGACAATGAGCAGTTCTTC.

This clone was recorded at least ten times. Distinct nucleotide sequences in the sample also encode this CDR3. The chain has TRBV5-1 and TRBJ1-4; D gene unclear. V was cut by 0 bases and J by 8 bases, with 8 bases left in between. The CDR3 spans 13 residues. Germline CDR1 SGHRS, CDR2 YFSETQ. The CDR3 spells CASSLEGGEKLFF. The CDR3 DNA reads TGCGCCAGCAGCTTGGAGGGTGGGGAAAAACTGTTTTTT. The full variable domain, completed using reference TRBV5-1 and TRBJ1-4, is KAGVTQTPRYLIKTRGQQVTLSCSPISGHRSVSWYQQTPGQGLQFLFEYFSETQRNKGNFPGRFSGRQFSNSRSEMNVSTLELGDSALYLCASSLEGGEKLFFGSGTQLSVL.

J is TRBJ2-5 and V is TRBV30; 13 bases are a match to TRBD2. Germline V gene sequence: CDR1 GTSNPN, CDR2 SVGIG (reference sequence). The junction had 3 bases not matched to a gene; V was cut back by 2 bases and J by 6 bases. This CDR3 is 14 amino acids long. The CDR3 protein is CAWSTSGGGKTQYF. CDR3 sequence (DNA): TGTGCCTGGAGTACTAGCGGGGGGGGAAAGACCCAGTACTTC.

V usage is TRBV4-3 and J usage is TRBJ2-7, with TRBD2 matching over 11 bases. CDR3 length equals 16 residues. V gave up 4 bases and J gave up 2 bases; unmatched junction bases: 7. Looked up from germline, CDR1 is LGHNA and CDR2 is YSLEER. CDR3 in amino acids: CASSLLAGGSTYEQYF. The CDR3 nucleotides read TGCGCCAGCAGCCTGTTAGCGGGAGGGAGTACCTACGAGCAGTACTTC.

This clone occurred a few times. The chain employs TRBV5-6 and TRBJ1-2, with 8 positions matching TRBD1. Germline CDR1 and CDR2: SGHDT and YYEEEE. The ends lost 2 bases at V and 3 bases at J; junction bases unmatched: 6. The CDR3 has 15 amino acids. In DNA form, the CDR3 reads TGTGCCAGCAGCTTACCGGGACAGGTAGACTATGGCTACACCTTC. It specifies CASSLPGQVDYGYTF.